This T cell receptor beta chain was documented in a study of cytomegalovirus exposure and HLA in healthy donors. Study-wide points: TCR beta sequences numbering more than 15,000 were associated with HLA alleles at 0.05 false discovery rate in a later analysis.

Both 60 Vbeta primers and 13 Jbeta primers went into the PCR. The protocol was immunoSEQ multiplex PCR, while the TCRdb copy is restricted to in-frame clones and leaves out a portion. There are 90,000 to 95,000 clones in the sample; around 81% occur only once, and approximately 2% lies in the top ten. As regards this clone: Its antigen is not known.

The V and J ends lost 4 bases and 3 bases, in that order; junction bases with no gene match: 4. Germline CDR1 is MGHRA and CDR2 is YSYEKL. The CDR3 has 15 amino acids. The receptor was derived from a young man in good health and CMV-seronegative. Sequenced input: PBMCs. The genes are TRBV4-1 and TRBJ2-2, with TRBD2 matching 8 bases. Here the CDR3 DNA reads TGCGCCAGCAGCCTGCGGGGGGACCACACCGGGGAGCTGTTTTTT. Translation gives CASSLRGDHTGELFF.